The 13 T cell receptor beta chains given below trace back to one sample, sequenced in a study of early T cells in non-severe SARS-CoV-2 infection. A single record per CDR3 protein comes from TCRdb applying MiXCR to the 5' RACE reads. The sample includes roughly 30,000 distinct CDR3 sequences, 4.5% to 5.5% of them seen just once. Sequencing was done on a sample of whole blood. The origin of the receptors is an adult who was a healthcare worker with PCR-confirmed SARS-CoV-2 infection or an uninfected control (not recorded which).

This clonotype was seen at least ten times. The chain joins TRBV29-1 to TRBJ1-1; D is perhaps TRBD1 (6 bases). The CDR3 runs 15 residues. Germline CDR1 and CDR2: SQVTM and ANQGSEA. V was trimmed by 3 bases and J by 2 bases, leaving 16 bases between them. The CDR3 reads CSVESEGGRNTEAFF. CDR3 coding DNA: TGCAGCGTTGAGTCCGAGGGGGGGAGAAACACTGAAGCTTTCTTT.

This clonotype was counted only a few times. CDR3 residues: CASSLRQSGELFF. The DNA for the CDR3 is TGTGCCAGCAGTTTGCGACAGAGCGGGGAGCTGTTTTTT. This rearrangement joins TRBV12-3 or TRBV12-4 to TRBJ2-2; possibly TRBD1 for D (5 bases). Trimming took off 3 bases at V and 7 bases at J, with 9 bases between the two ends. This CDR3 is built from 13 residues.

This chain uses TRBV3-1 with TRBJ2-7, with D perhaps assigned TRBD1 or TRBD2 (5 bases each). Trimming pared 0 bases from V and 2 bases from J, leaving 17 bases between. Germline V lookup: CDR1 LGHDT, CDR2 YNNKEL (reference sequence). This CDR3 contains 17 residues. The CDR3 region is CASSQDREGRKAYEQYF. For the CDR3, the DNA is TGTGCCAGCAGCCAAGATCGAGAGGGGCGCAAAGCCTACGAGCAGTACTTC.

There are a few counts of this clonotype. This sequence joins TRBV11-2 and TRBJ2-2, with D possibly matching TRBD1 (6 bases). Germline lookup yields CDR1 SGHAT and CDR2 FQNNGV. This CDR3 is built from 18 residues. The germline V and J ends were trimmed by 3 bases and 1 base, with 18 bases remaining between them. CDR3 residues: CASSFFSLGAGNTGELFF. The CDR3 region has the DNA TGTGCCAGCAGCTTCTTCTCTCTGGGGGCCGGGAACACCGGGGAGCTGTTTTTT.

This clonotype showed up many times. The gene calls are TRBV11-1 and TRBJ2-5; the D call may be TRBD1 or TRBD2 (5 bases each). The CDR3 has 13 residues. The germline CDR1 and CDR2 sequences are SGHAT and FQDESV (reference sequence). The V end was cut by 6 bases, the J end by 5 bases, with 13 bases between. The CDR3 DNA reads TGTGCCAGCAGGTCGGGACGAGGGGAGACCCAGTACTTC. Its protein is CASRSGRGETQYF.

There are many counts of this clonotype. The rearrangement uses TRBV27 and TRBJ1-5; 7 bases match TRBD1. Unmatched junction bases numbered 7, after V lost 6 bases and J lost 2 bases. The CDR3 runs to 15 residues. Germline V lookup: CDR1 MNHEY, CDR2 SMNVEV (reference sequence). CDR3 in DNA: TGTGCCAGCAGCCGCGGGACAGCGGGCAATCAGCCCCAGCATTTT. Its protein is CASSRGTAGNQPQHF.

This clonotype was observed at least ten times. The V gene is TRBV6-1, the J gene TRBJ1-1; the D is unclear. V was shortened by 7 bases and J by 0 bases, with 15 bases between the two germline ends. The CDR3 spans 15 residues. The germline gives CDR1 MNHNS, CDR2 SASEGT. The CDR3: CASMVAEVMNTEAFF. CDR3 in DNA: TGTGCCAGCATGGTAGCCGAGGTTATGAACACTGAAGCTTTCTTT.

This clonotype was found many times. The CDR3 nucleotides read TGCGCCAGCTCCATAACCGGGACAGGGGGCTACCAAGAGACCCAGTACTTC. This sequence encodes CASSITGTGGYQETQYF. The chain recombines TRBV10-2 with TRBJ2-5; 12 nucleotides agree with TRBD1. V shed 8 bases, J shed 0 bases, and the junction held 10 bases outside the gene matches. The CDR3 has 17 amino acids. Per germline, CDR1 WSHSY and CDR2 SAAADI.

This clonotype showed up many times. This rearrangement joins TRBV29-1 to TRBJ2-5; 12 bases line up with TRBD2. The CDR3 length is 13 residues. V was pared by 6 bases and J by 4 bases, with 3 bases of the junction left unmatched. Germline V lookup: CDR1 SQVTM, CDR2 ANQGSEA. The CDR3 loop is CSVLGLAGETQYF. CDR3 coding DNA: TGCAGCGTCCTGGGACTAGCGGGAGAGACCCAGTACTTC.

This chain uses TRBV5-1 with TRBJ1-5; D unclear. Per germline, CDR1 SGHRS and CDR2 YFSETQ. V was pared by 0 bases and J by 2 bases, with 9 bases between. The CDR3 has 15 amino acids. In DNA, the CDR3 is TGCGCCAGCAGCTTGGAAGGGTTTGGCAATCAGCCCCAGCATTTT. It specifies CASSLEGFGNQPQHF.

This clonotype was detected many times. V is TRBV28 and J is TRBJ2-7; 10 bases match TRBD1. This CDR3 region has 18 residues. Germline values: CDR1 MDHEN, CDR2 SYDVKM. The ends lost 2 bases at V and 5 bases at J; junction bases unmatched: 15. For the CDR3, the DNA is TGTGCCAGCAGTTTACCCCCTCCCTGGGGGACAGGGGTCAACGAGCAGTACTTC. It translates to CASSLPPPWGTGVNEQYF.

The table lists this clonotype with a few counts. The chain is built from TRBV4-1 and TRBJ2-7; no clear D gene. There are 13 residues in the CDR3. Germline V gene sequence: CDR1 MGHRA, CDR2 YSYEKL. V was pared by 1 base and J by 7 bases, with 11 bases between. The CDR3 sequence is CASSQGYFNEQYF. DNA for the CDR3: TGCGCCAGCAGCCAAGGTTATTTTAATGAGCAGTACTTC.

The CDR3 coding sequence is TGTGCCAGCAGCCCCTCAGGACTAGGAGGGTCCAATGAGCAGTTCTTC. Protein sequence: CASSPSGLGGSNEQFF. The chain employs TRBV7-3 and TRBJ2-1, with TRBD2 matching over 7 bases. This CDR3 is built from 16 residues. After removal of 5 bases from V and 6 bases from J, the junction contained 13 bases not matched to a gene. Germline CDR1 is SGHTA and CDR2 is FQGTGA.